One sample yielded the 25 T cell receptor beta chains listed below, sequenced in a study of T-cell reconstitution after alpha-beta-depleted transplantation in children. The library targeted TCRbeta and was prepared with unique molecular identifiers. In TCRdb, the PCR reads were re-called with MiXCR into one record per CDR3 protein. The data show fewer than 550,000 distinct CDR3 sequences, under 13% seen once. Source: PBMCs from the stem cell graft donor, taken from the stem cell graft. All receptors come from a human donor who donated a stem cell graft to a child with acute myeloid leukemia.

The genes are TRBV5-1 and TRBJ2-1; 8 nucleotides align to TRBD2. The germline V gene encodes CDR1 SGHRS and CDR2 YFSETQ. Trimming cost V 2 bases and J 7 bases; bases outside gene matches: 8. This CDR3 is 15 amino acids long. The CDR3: CASSFGASGRNEQFF. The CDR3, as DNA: TGCGCCAGCAGCTTCGGGGCTAGCGGGCGGAATGAGCAGTTCTTC.

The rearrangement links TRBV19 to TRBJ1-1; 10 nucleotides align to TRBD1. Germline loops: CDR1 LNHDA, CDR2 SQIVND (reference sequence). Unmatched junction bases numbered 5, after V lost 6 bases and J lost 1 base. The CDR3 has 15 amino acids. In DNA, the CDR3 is TGTGCCAGTAGGCCGAGACAGGGGGCGAACACTGAAGCTTTCTTT. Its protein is CASRPRQGANTEAFF.

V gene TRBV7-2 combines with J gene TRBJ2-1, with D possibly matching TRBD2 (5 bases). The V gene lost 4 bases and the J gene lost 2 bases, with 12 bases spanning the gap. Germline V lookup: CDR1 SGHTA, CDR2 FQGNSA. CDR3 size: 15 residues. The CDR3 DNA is TGTGCCAGCAGCTGGGTCGGGGTGGCCTACAATGAGCAGTTCTTC. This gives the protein CASSWVGVAYNEQFF. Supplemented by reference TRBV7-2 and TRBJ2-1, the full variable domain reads GAGVSQSPSNKVTEKGKDVELRCDPISGHTALYWYRQSLGQGLEFLIYFQGNSAPDKSGLPSDRFSAERTGGSVSTLTIQRTQQEDSAVYLCASSWVGVAYNEQFFGPGTRLTVL.

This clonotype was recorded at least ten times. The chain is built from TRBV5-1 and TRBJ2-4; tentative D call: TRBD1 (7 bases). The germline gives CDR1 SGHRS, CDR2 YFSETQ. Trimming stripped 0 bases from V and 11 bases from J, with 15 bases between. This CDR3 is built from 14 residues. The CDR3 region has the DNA TGCGCCAGCAGCTTGGTGGCAGGGGGGTCCGTTCAGTACTTC. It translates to CASSLVAGGSVQYF. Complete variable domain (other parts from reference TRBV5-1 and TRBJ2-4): KAGVTQTPRYLIKTRGQQVTLSCSPISGHRSVSWYQQTPGQGLQFLFEYFSETQRNKGNFPGRFSGRQFSNSRSEMNVSTLELGDSALYLCASSLVAGGSVQYFGAGTRLSVL.

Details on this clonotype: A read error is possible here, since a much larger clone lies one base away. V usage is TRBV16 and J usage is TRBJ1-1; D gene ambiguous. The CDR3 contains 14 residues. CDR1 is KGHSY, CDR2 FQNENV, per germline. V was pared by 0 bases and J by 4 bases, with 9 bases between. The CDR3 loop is CASSQSGWVTEAFF. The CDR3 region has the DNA TGTGCCAGCAGCCAATCAGGTTGGGTCACTGAAGCTTTCTTT.

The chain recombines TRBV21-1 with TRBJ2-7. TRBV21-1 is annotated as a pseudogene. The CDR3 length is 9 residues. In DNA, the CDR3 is TGTGCCAGCACAGTCGAGCAGTACGTC. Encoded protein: CASTVEQYV.

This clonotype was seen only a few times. CDR3 in DNA: TGTGCCAGCAGCTATCGACTAGAGGCTGAGCAGTTCTTC. This codes for CASSYRLEAEQFF. The chain has TRBV11-1 and TRBJ2-1; TRBD2 might be the D (6 bases). The CDR3 consists of 13 residues. The ends were cut back, 4 bases at V and 9 bases at J, with 13 bases in the middle. Germline CDR1 reads SGHAT; CDR2 reads FQDESV (reference sequence).

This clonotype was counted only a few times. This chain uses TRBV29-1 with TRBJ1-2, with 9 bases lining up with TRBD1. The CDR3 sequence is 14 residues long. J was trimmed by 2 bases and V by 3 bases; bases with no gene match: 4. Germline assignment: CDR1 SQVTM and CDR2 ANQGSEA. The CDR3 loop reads CSVDTTGGNYGYTF. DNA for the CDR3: TGCAGCGTTGATACCACAGGGGGCAACTATGGCTACACCTTC.

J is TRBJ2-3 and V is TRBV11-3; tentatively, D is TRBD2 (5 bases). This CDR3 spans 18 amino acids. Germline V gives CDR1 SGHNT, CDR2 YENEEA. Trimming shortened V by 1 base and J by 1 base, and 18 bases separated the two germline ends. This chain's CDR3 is CASSLGVLGSWGTDTQYF. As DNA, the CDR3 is TGTGCCAGCAGCTTAGGCGTTCTGGGGAGTTGGGGCACAGATACGCAGTATTTT.

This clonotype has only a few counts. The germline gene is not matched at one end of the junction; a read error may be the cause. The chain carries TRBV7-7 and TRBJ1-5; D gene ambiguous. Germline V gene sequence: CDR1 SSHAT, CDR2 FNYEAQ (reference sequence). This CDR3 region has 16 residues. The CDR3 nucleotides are TGTGCTAGCAGCTTCCGTTCCAGTCTCTCGGGTCAGCCCCAGCATTTT. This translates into CASSFRSSLSGQPQHF. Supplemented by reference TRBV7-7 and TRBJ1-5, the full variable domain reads GAGVSQSPRYKVTKRGQDVTLRCDPISSHATLYWYQQALGQGPEFLTYFNYEAQPDKSGLPSDRFSAERPEGSISTLTIQRTEQRDSAMYRCASSFRSSLSGQPQHFGDGTRLSIL.

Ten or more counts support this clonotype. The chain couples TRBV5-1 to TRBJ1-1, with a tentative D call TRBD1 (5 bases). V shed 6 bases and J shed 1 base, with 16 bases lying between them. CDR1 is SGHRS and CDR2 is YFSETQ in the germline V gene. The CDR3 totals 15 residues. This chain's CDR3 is CASTTSTATNTEAFF. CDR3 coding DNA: TGCGCCAGCACAACCTCGACAGCAACGAACACTGAAGCTTTCTTT.

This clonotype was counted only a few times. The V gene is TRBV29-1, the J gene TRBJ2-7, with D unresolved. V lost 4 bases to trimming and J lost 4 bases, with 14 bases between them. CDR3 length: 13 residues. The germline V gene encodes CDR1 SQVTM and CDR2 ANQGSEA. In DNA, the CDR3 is TGCAGCGTTGTTGGTCCCGATACTTACGAGCAGTACTTC. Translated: CSVVGPDTYEQYF.

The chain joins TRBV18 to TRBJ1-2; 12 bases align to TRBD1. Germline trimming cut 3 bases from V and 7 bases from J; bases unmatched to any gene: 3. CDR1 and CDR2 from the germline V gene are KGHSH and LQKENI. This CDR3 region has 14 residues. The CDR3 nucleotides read TGTGCCAGCTCACCGGGACAGGGGGCGTCTGGCTACACCTTC. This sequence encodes CASSPGQGASGYTF.

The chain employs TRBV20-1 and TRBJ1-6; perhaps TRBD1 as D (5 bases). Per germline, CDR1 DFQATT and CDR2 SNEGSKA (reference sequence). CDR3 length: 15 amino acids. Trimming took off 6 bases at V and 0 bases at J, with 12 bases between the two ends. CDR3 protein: CSARGTSSYNSPLHF. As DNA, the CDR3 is TGCAGTGCCCGGGGGACCAGCTCCTATAATTCACCCCTCCACTTT.

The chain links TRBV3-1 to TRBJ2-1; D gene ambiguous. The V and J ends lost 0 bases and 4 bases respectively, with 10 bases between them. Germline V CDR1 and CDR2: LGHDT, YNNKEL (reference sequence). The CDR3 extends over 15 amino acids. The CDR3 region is CASSQDTVGYNEQFF. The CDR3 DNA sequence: TGTGCCAGCAGCCAAGACACAGTGGGATACAATGAGCAGTTCTTC.

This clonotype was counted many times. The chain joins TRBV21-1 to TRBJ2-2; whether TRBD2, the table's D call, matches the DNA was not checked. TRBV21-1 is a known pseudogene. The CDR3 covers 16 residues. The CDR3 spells CASSKPGLACTGELFF. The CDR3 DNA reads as TGTGCCAGCAGCAAGCCGGGACTAGCTTGCACCGGGGAGCTGTTTTTT.

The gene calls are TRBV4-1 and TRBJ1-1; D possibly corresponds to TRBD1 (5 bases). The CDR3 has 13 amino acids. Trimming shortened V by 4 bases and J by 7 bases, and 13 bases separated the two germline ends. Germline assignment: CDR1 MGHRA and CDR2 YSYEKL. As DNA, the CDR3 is TGCGCCAGCAGCCGAGGGACGGCGGTTGAAGCTTTCTTT. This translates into CASSRGTAVEAFF.

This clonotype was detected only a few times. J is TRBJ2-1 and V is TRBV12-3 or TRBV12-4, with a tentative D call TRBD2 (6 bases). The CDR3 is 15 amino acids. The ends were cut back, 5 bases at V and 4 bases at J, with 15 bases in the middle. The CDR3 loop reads CASSPRLVSYNEQFF. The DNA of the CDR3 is TGTGCCAGCAGTCCCCGACTAGTCAGTTACAATGAGCAGTTCTTC.

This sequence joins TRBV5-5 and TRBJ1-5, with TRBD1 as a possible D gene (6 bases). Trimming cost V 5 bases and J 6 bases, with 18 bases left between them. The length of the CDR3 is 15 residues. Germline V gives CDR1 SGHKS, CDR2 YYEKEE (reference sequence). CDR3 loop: CASREGGSVGQPQHF. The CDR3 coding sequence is TGTGCCAGCAGGGAAGGGGGAAGCGTCGGTCAGCCCCAGCATTTT.

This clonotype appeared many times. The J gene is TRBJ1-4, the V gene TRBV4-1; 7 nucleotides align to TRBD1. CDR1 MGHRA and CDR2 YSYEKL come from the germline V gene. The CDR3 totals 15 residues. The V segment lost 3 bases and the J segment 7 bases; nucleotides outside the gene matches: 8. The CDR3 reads CASSQNDRVSEKLFF. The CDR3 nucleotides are TGCGCCAGCAGCCAGAACGACAGGGTTAGTGAAAAACTGTTTTTT.

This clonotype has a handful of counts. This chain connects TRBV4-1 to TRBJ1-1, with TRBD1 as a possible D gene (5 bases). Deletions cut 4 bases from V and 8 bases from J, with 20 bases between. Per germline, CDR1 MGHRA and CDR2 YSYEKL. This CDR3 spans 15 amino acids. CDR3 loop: CASSPRRGKEPEAFF. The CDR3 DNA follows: TGCGCCAGCAGCCCCCGGAGGGGTAAGGAACCCGAAGCTTTCTTT.

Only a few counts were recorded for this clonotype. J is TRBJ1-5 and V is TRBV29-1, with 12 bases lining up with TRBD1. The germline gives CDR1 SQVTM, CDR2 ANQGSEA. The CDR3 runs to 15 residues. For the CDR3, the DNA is TGCAGTCCGGGACAGGGGGCACTAAGCAATCAGCCCCAGCATTTT. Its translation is CSPGQGALSNQPQHF. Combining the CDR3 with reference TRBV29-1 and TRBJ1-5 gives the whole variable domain SAVISQKPSRDICQRGTSLTIQCQVDSQVTMMFWYRQQPGQSLTLIATANQGSEATYESGFVIDKFPISRPNLTFSTLTVSNMSPEDSSIYLCSPGQGALSNQPQHFGDGTRLSIL.

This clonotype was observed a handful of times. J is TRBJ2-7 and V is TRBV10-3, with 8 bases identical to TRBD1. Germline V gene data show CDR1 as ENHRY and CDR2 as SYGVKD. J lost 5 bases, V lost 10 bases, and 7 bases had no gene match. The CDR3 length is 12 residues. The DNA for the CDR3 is TGTGCCACTACGTCAGGGGGCCACGAGCAGTACTTC. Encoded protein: CATTSGGHEQYF.

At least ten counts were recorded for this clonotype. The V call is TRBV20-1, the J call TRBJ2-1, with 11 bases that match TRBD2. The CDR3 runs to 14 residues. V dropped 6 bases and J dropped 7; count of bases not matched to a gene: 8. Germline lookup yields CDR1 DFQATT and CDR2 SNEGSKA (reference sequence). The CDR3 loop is CSAELAGDFNEQFF. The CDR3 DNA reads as TGCAGTGCGGAACTAGCGGGAGATTTTAATGAGCAGTTCTTC.

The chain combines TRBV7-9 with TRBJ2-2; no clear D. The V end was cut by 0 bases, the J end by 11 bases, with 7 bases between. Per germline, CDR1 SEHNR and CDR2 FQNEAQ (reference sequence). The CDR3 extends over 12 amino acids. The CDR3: CASSLADGELFF. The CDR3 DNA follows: TGTGCCAGCAGCTTAGCGGACGGAGAGCTGTTTTTT.